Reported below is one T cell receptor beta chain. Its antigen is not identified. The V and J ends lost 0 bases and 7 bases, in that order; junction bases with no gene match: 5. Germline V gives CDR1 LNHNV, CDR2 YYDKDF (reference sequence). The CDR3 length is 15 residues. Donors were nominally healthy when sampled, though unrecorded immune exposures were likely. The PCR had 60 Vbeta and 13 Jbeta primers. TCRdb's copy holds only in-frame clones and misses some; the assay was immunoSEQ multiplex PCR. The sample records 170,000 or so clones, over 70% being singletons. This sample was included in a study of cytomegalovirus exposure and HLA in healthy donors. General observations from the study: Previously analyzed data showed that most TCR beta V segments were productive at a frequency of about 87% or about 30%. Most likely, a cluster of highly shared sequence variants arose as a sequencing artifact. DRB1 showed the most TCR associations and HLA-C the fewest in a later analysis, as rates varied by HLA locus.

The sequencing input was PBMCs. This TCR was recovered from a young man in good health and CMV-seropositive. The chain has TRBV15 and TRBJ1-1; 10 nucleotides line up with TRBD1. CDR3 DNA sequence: TGTGCCACCAGCAGAGATAGAGGACAGGGGGTTGAAGCTTTCTTT. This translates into CATSRDRGQGVEAFF.